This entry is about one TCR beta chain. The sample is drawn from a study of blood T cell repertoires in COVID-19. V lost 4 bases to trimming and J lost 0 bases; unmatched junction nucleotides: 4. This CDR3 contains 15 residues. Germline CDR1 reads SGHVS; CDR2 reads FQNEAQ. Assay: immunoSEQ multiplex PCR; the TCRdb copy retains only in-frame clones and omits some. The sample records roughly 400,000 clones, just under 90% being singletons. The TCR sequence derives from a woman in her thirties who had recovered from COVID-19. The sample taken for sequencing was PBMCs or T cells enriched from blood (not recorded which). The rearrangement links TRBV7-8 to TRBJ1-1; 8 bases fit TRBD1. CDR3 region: CASSSRTGLNTEAFF. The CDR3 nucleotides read TGTGCCAGCAGCTCACGGACAGGGTTGAACACTGAAGCTTTCTTT.